This T cell receptor beta chain was profiled in a study of shared clonotypes between healthy human individuals. Study information: Ranging from 18 to 49 in age, donors were two women and three men.

The study's findings and limits: Compared with memory subsets, naive subsets generally had larger estimated richness.

Only in-frame clones appear in the TCRdb table, and some are missing; sequencing was by immunoSEQ multiplex PCR. The sample lists over 2 million clones; roughly 94% were seen once. With regard to this clone: Its antigen is currently unknown.

The authors divided CD4+ cells into CD45RA+ naive and CD45RA-negative memory subsets. This CDR3 has 14 amino acids. J was trimmed by 11 bases and V by 2 bases; bases with no gene match: 12. The germline gives CDR1 KGHSH, CDR2 LQKENI. The sample taken for sequencing was naive CD4+ T cells sorted from blood. Subset reported: CD45RA+ positively selected. The TCR comes from a man aged 18 to 29 in good health. This rearrangement joins TRBV18 to TRBJ2-7; TRBD1 matches 7 bases. The CDR3 is CASSPGTARSLEYF. The CDR3 region has the DNA TGTGCCAGCTCACCAGGGACAGCCCGTTCATTGGAGTACTTC.